These T cell receptor beta chains were read from a single sample in a study of blood T cell repertoires in COVID-19. The data were produced by immunoSEQ multiplex PCR, yet TCRdb's version contains in-frame clones alone and is incomplete. The table records some 100,000 clones, 91% of them present only once. Specimen: peripheral blood. Source of these receptors: a man aged 50 to 60 with active COVID-19. Each CDR3 is given with its conserved first and last residue. A D gene is named only where the DNA matches it firmly. Rows give clone size only sometimes, using once, few, many, or a class for an expanded clone.

TRBV19,TRBD1,TRBJ1-1,-,17,CASSIKFGTGGDTEAFF,TGTGCCAGTAGTATTAAATTCGGGACAGGCGGGGACACTGAAGCTTTCTTT
TRBV6-6,-,TRBJ1-5,-,14,CASINGGSGQPQHF,TGTGCCAGCATCAACGGGGGTTCCGGACAGCCCCAGCATTTT
TRBV27,TRBD2,TRBJ2-1,-,15,CASSRLAGGVGEQFF,TGTGCCAGCAGTCGACTAGCGGGAGGGGTCGGTGAGCAGTTCTTC
TRBV6-5,-,TRBJ1-1,-,13,CASSPYQGAEAFF,TGTGCCAGCAGCCCCTACCAGGGTGCCGAAGCTTTCTTT
TRBV3-1/TRBV3-2,-,TRBJ2-3,-,13,CASSQVAGLMEYF,TGTGCCAGCAGCCAAGTCGCGGGGCTTATGGAGTATTTT
TRBV5-1,-,TRBJ2-2,-,14,CASSYQGNTGELFF,TGCGCCAGCAGCTACCAGGGGAACACCGGGGAGCTGTTTTTT
TRBV4-1,-,TRBJ2-3,once,16,CASSQRGAGRTDTQYF,TGCGCCAGCAGCCAAAGGGGAGCAGGGAGGACAGATACGCAGTATTTT
TRBV2,TRBD2,TRBJ2-3,-,16,CASSDLGLGGTDTQYF,TGTGCCAGCAGCGATCTGGGACTAGGGGGCACAGATACGCAGTATTTT
TRBV7-2,-,TRBJ2-1,-,13,CASSKDGAGEQFF,TGTGCCAGCAGCAAAGATGGGGCTGGTGAGCAGTTCTTC
TRBV21-1,-,TRBJ2-5,-,14,CASSSLEGEETQYF,TGTGCCAGCAGCTCGCTAGAGGGAGAAGAGACCCAGTACTTC
TRBV4-1,-,TRBJ2-4,-,16,CASSQGVPLAKNIQYF,TGCGCCAGCAGCCAAGGAGTTCCCCTAGCCAAAAACATTCAGTACTTC
TRBV5-1,TRBD1,TRBJ2-3,-,15,CASSGETGYTDTQYF,TGCGCCAGCAGCGGGGAGACAGGGTACACAGATACGCAGTATTTT
TRBV9,TRBD2,TRBJ2-2,-,17,CASSVIREGPGGGELFF,TGTGCCAGCAGCGTGATCCGGGAGGGCCCGGGGGGCGGGGAGCTGTTTTTT
TRBV3-1/TRBV3-2,-,TRBJ2-2,-,15,CASSHGGALTGELFF,TGTGCCAGCAGCCACGGCGGGGCTCTCACCGGGGAGCTGTTTTTT
TRBV19,TRBD2,TRBJ2-5,-,18,CASSIRLAGGTYQETQYF,TGTGCCAGTAGTATTCGGTTAGCGGGGGGCACGTACCAAGAGACCCAGTACTTC
TRBV18,TRBD2,TRBJ2-5,-,16,CASSGWGAGEEETQYF,TGTGCCAGCTCCGGATGGGGAGCGGGGGAGGAAGAGACCCAGTACTTC
TRBV19,TRBD1,TRBJ1-5,-,14,CASSQDRGGQPQHF,TGTGCCAGTAGCCAAGACAGGGGGGGTCAGCCCCAGCATTTT
TRBV5-1,TRBD1,TRBJ2-7,-,15,CASSMGQGILLEQYF,TGCGCCAGCAGCATGGGACAGGGCATCCTTCTCGAGCAGTACTTC
TRBV9,-,TRBJ2-4,-,13,CASSAGSWDIQYF,TGTGCCAGCAGCGCAGGAAGTTGGGACATTCAGTACTTC
TRBV18,-,TRBJ2-1,-,14,CASSPSGAGTEQFF,TGTGCCAGCTCACCTTCCGGAGCGGGTACTGAGCAGTTCTTC
TRBV5-1,-,TRBJ2-3,-,14,CASSGGRGTDTQYF,TGCGCCAGCAGCGGAGGACGAGGCACAGATACGCAGTATTTT
TRBV18,TRBD2,TRBJ2-7,-,15,CASSPGTSGPYEQYF,TGTGCCAGCTCACCCGGGACTAGCGGACCCTACGAGCAGTACTTC
TRBV3-1/TRBV3-2,-,TRBJ1-1,once,11,CACSAGFEAFF,TGTGCCTGCTCGGCGGGGTTTGAAGCTTTCTTT
TRBV6-5,-,TRBJ1-1,-,15,CASSSAIGGRVEAFF,TGTGCCAGCAGTTCCGCTATCGGGGGAAGGGTTGAAGCTTTCTTT
TRBV5-1,-,TRBJ1-1,-,15,CASSLDIGVSWSAFF,TGCGCCAGCAGCTTGGATATCGGGGTCTCGTGGAGCGCTTTCTTT
TRBV13,-,TRBJ2-2,-,14,CASRGVSNTGELFF,TGTGCCAGCAGAGGGGTATCAAACACCGGGGAGCTGTTTTTT
TRBV7-7,TRBD2,TRBJ2-5,once,16,CASSPRLAEGQETQYF,TGTGCCAGCAGCCCCCGACTAGCGGAGGGGCAAGAGACCCAGTACTTC
TRBV24-1,-,TRBJ2-1,-,14,CATSQAGSYNEQFF,TGTGCCACCTCCCAGGCGGGATCCTACAATGAGCAGTTCTTC
TRBV6-5,-,TRBJ2-1,few,14,CASSYGRGHNEQFF,TGTGCCAGCAGCTACGGGCGGGGGCACAATGAGCAGTTCTTC
TRBV19,TRBD1,TRBJ2-2,-,15,CASMGQALNTGELFF,TGTGCCAGCATGGGACAGGCCCTAAACACCGGGGAGCTGTTTTTT
TRBV5-8,-,TRBJ2-5,-,17,CASRWGLASNFQETQYF,TGTGCCAGCAGGTGGGGTTTGGCTAGCAACTTCCAAGAGACCCAGTACTTC
TRBV6-5,-,TRBJ2-7,-,12,CASSSSNYEQYF,TGTGCCAGCAGTTCCTCCAACTACGAGCAGTACTTC
TRBV19,-,TRBJ1-3,-,16,CASSIKNLASGNTIYF,TGTGCCAGTAGTATAAAGAATTTAGCCTCTGGAAACACCATATATTTT
TRBV7-8,-,TRBJ1-4,-,15,CASSLHSATNEKLFF,TGTGCCAGCAGCCTCCACAGTGCAACTAATGAAAAACTGTTTTTT
TRBV24-1,-,TRBJ2-3,-,14,CATSIGGGADTQYF,TGTGCCACCAGTATCGGAGGGGGCGCAGATACGCAGTATTTT
TRBV6-1,TRBD1,TRBJ2-7,-,16,CASSEGLGQGRGEQYF,TGTGCCAGCAGTGAAGGACTTGGACAGGGAAGGGGCGAGCAGTACTTC
TRBV6-5,-,TRBJ1-2,-,14,CASIGDTGSRRYTF,TGTGCCAGCATTGGGGACACTGGGTCTCGGCGCTACACCTTC
TRBV13,TRBD2,TRBJ2-5,few,15,CASSLAAGVDETQYF,TGTGCCAGCAGCTTAGCGGCGGGAGTGGATGAGACCCAGTACTTC
TRBV13,TRBD1,TRBJ2-2,-,14,CAARDRVLTGELFF,TGTGCCGCCCGGGACAGGGTCCTCACCGGGGAGCTGTTTTTT